This T cell receptor (beta chain) derives from a study of blood T cells in healthy people across ages. For the second PCR, which ran for 7 to 11 cycles, a sample-barcoded 5' primer and a J-beta primer mix were used. A 12-random-nucleotide template-switch adaptor tagged each cDNA molecule. TCRdb independently ran MiXCR on the 5' RACE reads; one entry per CDR3 protein. Among approximately 850,000 distinct CDR3 sequences listed, approximately 44% were seen once. This CDR3 has 13 amino acids. The germline V gene has CDR1 WNHNN and CDR2 SYGVQD (reference sequence). This sequence joins TRBV10-1 and TRBJ2-5, with TRBD1 matching over 7 bases. The J call may not be correct, given that the DNA end is closer to TRBJ2-4. This clonotype originated in a man in his 60s in good health. Sequencing used blood. The CDR3 DNA sequence: TGCGCCAGCAGTGAGGACAGGGAAAACATTCAGTACTTC. It codes for CASSEDRENIQYF.